The present T cell receptor beta chain was sequenced within a study of Ad26.COV2.S vaccination and SARS-CoV-2 variants. Treatment in this sample: over 15 received Ad26.COV2.S at low or high dose, single or two shots; several received placebo; per-sample allocation not given. The study sampled participants on day 63 after the first vaccine or placebo injection. Vaccine was an Ad26 vector expressing Wuhan-strain SARS-CoV-2 spike. From germline, CDR1 is KGHSH and CDR2 LQKENI. The CDR3 consists of 17 residues. V lost 0 bases to trimming and J lost 1 base; unmatched junction nucleotides: 5. TCRdb's table, derived via immunoSEQ multiplex PCR, lists solely in-frame clones and lacks some. The data contain a few hundred thousand clones, over 80% of them seen just once; the ten biggest clones take up approximately 1.7%.

This sequence joins TRBV18 and TRBJ1-3; TRBD1 matches at 8 bases. The receptor comes from a person aged 18-65 years who received the Ad26.COV2.S COVID-19 vaccine or a placebo. The starting material was peripheral blood, obtained in a trial of Ad26.COV2.S vaccine versus placebo. The CDR3 spells CASSPPNRGASGNTIYF. CDR3 DNA: TGTGCCAGCTCACCACCGAACAGGGGGGCGTCTGGAAACACCATATATTTT.